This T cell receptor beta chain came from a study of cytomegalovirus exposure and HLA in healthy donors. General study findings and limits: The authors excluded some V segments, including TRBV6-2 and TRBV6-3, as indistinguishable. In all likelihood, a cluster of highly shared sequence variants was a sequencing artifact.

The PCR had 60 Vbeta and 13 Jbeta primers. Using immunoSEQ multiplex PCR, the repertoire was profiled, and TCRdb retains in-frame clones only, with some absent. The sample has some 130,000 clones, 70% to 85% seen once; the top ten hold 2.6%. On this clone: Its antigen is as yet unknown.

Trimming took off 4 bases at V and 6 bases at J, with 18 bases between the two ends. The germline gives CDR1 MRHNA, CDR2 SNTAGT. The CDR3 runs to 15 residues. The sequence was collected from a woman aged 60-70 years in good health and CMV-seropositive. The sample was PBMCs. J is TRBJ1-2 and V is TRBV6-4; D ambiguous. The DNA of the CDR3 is TGTGCCAGCAGTGCCTTCGGGAGACAATGGAATGGCTACACCTTC. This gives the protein CASSAFGRQWNGYTF.